This T cell receptor (beta chain) was retrieved from a study of blood T cell repertoires in COVID-19. Participants spanned ages about 18 to 100 years and resided in around 25 US areas. This clone is a singleton in its sample. Libraries were prepared by immunoSEQ multiplex PCR; TCRdb keeps only in-frame clonotypes and omits some of them. Altogether 380,000 or so clones are present, approximately 87% being singletons, with the ten largest covering more than 0.9%. The sample taken for sequencing was PBMCs or T cells enriched from blood (not recorded which). The receptor's source is a woman aged 25 to 39 with acute COVID-19.

CDR3 in amino acids: CASSVYRSNEQYF. CDR3 DNA sequence: TGCGCCAGCAGCGTTTACAGGTCCAACGAGCAGTACTTC. The chain has TRBV5-1 and TRBJ2-7, with D perhaps matching TRBD1 (5 bases). CDR3 length: 13 residues. V was pared by 4 bases and J by 5 bases, with 13 bases between. CDR1 SGHRS and CDR2 YFSETQ come from the germline V gene.